This is a list of T cell receptor beta chains from one sample in a study of T cell repertoires in cytomegalovirus infection. Their cognate antigens are unknown. TCRdb ran MiXCR on the reads and lists one entry per CDR3 protein. Of 900,000 to 950,000 distinct CDR3 sequences in the sample, roughly 31% were seen once. The sequences come from cultured CD8+ T cells from PBMCs, collected from culture after CMV antigen stimulation. Receptor source: a human donor in good health (CMV status not recorded). Some clones in this sample may be carry-over from other donors' samples. The conserved cysteine and the conserved F or W are not part of the CDR3 here. A D gene is named only where the DNA matches it firmly. Only some rows state a clone size, as once, few, many or a class for expanded clones.

j_call v_call clone_size d_call cdr3_aa
TRBJ1-1 TRBV7-2 many - ASSLGGMPEAF
TRBJ2-2 TRBV7-6 - - ASSSKGGAGGELF
TRBJ1-6 TRBV12-3/TRBV12-4 - - ASSLGVSSYNSPLH
TRBJ1-6 TRBV12-3/TRBV12-4 many - ASSFEREGSPLH
TRBJ2-5 TRBV10-3 - TRBD2 AIGGGGARETQY
TRBJ2-7 TRBV7-9 many - ASSPNPSQGSYEQY
TRBJ1-1 TRBV6-1 - - ASSEWRSTEAF
TRBJ1-1 TRBV24-1 few - ATSTQWNTEAF
TRBJ2-1 TRBV12-3/TRBV12-4 many - ASSFPGNNEQF
TRBJ1-6 TRBV4-1 - - ASSQDFGGSSYNSPLH
TRBJ2-5 TRBV12-3/TRBV12-4 - - ASSLGQANQETQY
TRBJ2-5 TRBV7-2 many TRBD2 ASSPGWRGGGETQY
TRBJ1-6 TRBV27 many - ASSEGKYHNSPLH
TRBJ1-1 TRBV15 few - ATSRERGAMNTEAF
TRBJ2-5 TRBV7-6 many - ASSFGDGIQETQY
TRBJ2-2 TRBV9 - - ASSVGSPSTGELF
TRBJ1-5 TRBV12-3/TRBV12-4 - - ASSLGLINQPQH
TRBJ2-7 TRBV6-2/TRBV6-3 - TRBD2 ASWTGGLSEQY
TRBJ2-1 TRBV19 - TRBD1 ASSIDGQGYNEQF
TRBJ2-2 TRBV10-3 once - AISESWHTGELF
TRBJ2-3 TRBV28 few - ASRDRDVASTDTQY
TRBJ2-5 TRBV24-1 few TRBD2 ATASWDIAGDQETQY
TRBJ2-1 TRBV7-9 many TRBD2 ASSKGGGGEYPHYNEQF
TRBJ2-1 TRBV9 - TRBD2 ASSAPTSGGLHEQF
TRBJ2-3 TRBV29-1 - - SGLPETDTQY
TRBJ1-2 TRBV27 - - ASSPVIGNYGYT
TRBJ1-2 TRBV15 few TRBD1 ATLGQDHRGPYGYT
TRBJ2-5 TRBV10-3 - TRBD2 AISESGVAGGRKETQY
TRBJ2-7 TRBV7-9 many - ASSFTYEQY
TRBJ1-1 TRBV9 - - ASSVEAQPDFTEAF
TRBJ2-1 TRBV7-8 many TRBD1 ASSLADRGLYNEQF
TRBJ2-7 TRBV27 few - ASSSPPGEQY
TRBJ2-3 TRBV7-9 many - ASSSFRLHRRTDTQY
TRBJ2-1 TRBV29-1 few TRBD1 SGSDGTGQTDEQF
TRBJ2-1 TRBV4-1 many TRBD1 ASSQEDRDNEQF
TRBJ1-1 TRBV10-3 - TRBD1 AISRGGPTGLVTEAF
TRBJ2-7 TRBV20-1 - - SATSGTATYEQY
TRBJ2-1 TRBV7-9 - - ASSSPGGSDSYNEQF
TRBJ1-1 TRBV6-6 - - ASSYSIEAF
TRBJ1-1 TRBV10-3 - TRBD1 AISDSYSGGWTEAF